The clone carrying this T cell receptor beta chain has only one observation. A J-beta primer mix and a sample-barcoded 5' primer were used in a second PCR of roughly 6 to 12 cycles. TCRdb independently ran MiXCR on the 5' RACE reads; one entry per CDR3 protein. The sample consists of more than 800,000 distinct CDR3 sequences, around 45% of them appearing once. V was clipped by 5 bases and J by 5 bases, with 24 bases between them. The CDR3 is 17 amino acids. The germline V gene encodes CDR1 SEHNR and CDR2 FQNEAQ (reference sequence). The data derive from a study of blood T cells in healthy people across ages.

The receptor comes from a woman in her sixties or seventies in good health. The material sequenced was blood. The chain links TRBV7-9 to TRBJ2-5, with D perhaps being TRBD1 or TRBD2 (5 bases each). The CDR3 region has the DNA TGTGCCAGCAGCCCCCCCCCGTTAAGAGGGGCCGGGGAGACCCAGTACTTC. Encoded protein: CASSPPPLRGAGETQYF.